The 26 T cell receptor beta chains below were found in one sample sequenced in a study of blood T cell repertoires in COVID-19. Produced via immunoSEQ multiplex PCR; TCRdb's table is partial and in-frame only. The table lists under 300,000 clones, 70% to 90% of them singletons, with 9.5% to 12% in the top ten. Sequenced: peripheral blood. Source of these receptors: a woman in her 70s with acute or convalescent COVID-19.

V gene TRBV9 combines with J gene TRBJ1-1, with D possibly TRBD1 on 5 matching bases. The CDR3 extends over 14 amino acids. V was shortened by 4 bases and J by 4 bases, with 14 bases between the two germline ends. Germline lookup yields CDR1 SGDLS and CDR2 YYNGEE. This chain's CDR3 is CASSPPQGSTEAFF. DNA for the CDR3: TGTGCCAGCAGCCCTCCCCAGGGTTCCACTGAAGCTTTCTTT.

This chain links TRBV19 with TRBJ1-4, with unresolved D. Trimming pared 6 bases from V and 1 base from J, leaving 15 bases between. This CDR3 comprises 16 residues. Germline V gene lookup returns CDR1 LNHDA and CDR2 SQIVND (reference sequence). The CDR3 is CASSFVAARTNEKLFF. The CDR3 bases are TGTGCCAGTAGCTTCGTCGCGGCGAGAACTAATGAAAAACTGTTTTTT.

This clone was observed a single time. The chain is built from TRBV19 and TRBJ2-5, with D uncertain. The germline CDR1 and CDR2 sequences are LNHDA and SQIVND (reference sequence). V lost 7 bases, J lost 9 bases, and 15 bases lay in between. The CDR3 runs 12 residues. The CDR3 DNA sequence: TGTGCCAGTACACCGGTCCAGGTGGCCCAGTACTTC. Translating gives CASTPVQVAQYF.

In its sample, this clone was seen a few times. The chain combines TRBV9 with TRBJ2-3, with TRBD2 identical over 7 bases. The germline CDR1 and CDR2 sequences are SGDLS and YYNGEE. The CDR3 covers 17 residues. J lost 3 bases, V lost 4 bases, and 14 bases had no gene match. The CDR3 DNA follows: TGTGCCAGCAGCCCCCGAAGGGGCGGGGGACCTACAGATACGCAGTATTTT. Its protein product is CASSPRRGGGPTDTQYF.

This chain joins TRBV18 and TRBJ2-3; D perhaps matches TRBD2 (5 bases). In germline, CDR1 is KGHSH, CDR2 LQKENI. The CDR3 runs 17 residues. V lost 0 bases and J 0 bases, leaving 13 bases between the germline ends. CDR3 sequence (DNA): TGTGCCAGCTCACCACCGGCAGGAGGTGGGAGCACAGATACGCAGTATTTT. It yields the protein CASSPPAGGGSTDTQYF.

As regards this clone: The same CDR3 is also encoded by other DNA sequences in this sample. The CDR3 nucleotides are TGCAGTGCTAGAGATAGGAGTGAAGCTTTCTTT. This translates into CSARDRSEAFF. This chain links TRBV20-1 with TRBJ1-1; D unresolved. V lost 0 bases and J 7 bases, leaving 6 bases between the germline ends. The CDR3 extends over 11 amino acids. CDR1 is DFQATT, CDR2 SNEGSKA, per germline (reference sequence).

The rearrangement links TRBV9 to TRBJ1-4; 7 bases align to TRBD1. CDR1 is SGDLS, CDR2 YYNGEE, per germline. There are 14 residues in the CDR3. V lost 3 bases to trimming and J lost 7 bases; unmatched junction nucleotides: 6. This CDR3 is CASSATGRFEKLFF. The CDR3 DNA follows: TGTGCCAGCAGCGCGACAGGGCGGTTTGAAAAACTGTTTTTT.

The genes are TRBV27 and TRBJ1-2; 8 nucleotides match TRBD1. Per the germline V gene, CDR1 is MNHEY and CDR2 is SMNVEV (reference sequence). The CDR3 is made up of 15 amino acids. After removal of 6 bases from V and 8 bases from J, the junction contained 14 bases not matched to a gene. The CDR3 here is CASRPGTGTRWGYTF. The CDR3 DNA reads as TGTGCCAGCAGGCCCGGGACAGGCACCCGGTGGGGCTACACCTTC.

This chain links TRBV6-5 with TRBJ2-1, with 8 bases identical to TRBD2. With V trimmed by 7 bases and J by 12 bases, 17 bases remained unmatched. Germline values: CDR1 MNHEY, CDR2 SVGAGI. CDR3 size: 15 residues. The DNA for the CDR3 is TGTGCCAGCATCAACGGGGGGGCCCACTCCCTGGGGCAGTTCTTC. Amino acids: CASINGGAHSLGQFF.

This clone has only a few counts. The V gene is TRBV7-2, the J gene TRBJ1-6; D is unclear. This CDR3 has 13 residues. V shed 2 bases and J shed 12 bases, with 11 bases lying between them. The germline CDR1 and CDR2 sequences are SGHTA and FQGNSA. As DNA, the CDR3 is TGTGCCAGCAGCTTAACGAGGAGTGAACCCCTCCACTTT. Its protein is CASSLTRSEPLHF.

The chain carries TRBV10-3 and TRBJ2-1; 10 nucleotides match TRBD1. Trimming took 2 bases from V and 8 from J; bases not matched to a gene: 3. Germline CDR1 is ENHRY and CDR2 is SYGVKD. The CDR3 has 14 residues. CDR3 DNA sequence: TGTGCCATCAGTGAGGGGGACAGGGGCGATGAGCAGTTCTTC. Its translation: CAISEGDRGDEQFF.

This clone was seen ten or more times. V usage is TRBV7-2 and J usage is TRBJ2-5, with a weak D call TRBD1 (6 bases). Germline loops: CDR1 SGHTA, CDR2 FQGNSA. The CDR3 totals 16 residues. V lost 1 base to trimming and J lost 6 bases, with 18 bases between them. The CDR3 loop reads CASSLGPWTALKTQYF. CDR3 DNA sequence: TGTGCCAGCAGCTTAGGACCCTGGACAGCCTTGAAGACCCAGTACTTC.

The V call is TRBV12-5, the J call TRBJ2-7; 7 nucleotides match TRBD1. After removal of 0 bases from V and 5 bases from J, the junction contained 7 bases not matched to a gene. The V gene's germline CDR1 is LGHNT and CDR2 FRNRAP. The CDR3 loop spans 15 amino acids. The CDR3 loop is CASGLVRGRIHEQYF. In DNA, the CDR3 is TGTGCTAGTGGTTTGGTAAGGGGGCGCATCCACGAGCAGTACTTC.

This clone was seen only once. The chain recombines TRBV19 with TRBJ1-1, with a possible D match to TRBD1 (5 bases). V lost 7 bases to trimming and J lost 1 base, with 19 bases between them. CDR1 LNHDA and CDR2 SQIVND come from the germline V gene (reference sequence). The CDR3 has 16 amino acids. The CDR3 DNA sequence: TGTGCCAGTAATGTTGGCGGCAGGGTGTCGAACACTGAAGCTTTCTTT. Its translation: CASNVGGRVSNTEAFF.

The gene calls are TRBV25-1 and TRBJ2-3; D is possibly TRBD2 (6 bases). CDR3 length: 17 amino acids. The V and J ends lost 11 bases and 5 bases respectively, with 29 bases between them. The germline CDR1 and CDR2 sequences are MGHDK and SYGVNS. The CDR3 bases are TGTGCCTCACAGCATGGGCCAGGAAGGGTGGGGGGAGATACGCAGTATTTT. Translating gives CASQHGPGRVGGDTQYF.

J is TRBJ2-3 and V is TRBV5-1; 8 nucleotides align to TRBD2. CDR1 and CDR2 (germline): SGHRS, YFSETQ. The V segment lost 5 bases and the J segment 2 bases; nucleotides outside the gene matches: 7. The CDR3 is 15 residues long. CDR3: CASRVQRGLTDTQYF. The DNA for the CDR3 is TGCGCCAGCAGGGTACAGCGGGGGCTCACAGATACGCAGTATTTT. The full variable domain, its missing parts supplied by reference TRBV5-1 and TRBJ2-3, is KAGVTQTPRYLIKTRGQQVTLSCSPISGHRSVSWYQQTPGQGLQFLFEYFSETQRNKGNFPGRFSGRQFSNSRSEMNVSTLELGDSALYLCASRVQRGLTDTQYFGPGTRLTVL.

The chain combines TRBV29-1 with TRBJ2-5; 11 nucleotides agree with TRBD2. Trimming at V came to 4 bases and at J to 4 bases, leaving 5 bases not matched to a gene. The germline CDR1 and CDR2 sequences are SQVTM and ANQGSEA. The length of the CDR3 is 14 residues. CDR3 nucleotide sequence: TGCAGCGTTGGTAGCGGGGGGGCGGGAGAGACCCAGTACTTC. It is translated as CSVGSGGAGETQYF. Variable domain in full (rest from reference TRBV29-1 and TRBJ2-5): SAVISQKPSRDICQRGTSLTIQCQVDSQVTMMFWYRQQPGQSLTLIATANQGSEATYESGFVIDKFPISRPNLTFSTLTVSNMSPEDSSIYLCSVGSGGAGETQYFGPGTRLLVL.

The CDR3 protein is CASRDTGYYGYTF. In DNA form, the CDR3 reads TGTGCCAGCAGGGATACAGGATACTATGGCTACACCTTC. This chain links TRBV6-5 with TRBJ1-2; D might be TRBD1 (5 bases). Germline CDR1 MNHEY, CDR2 SVGAGI. The CDR3 spans 13 residues. V shed 6 bases and J shed 3 bases, with 11 bases lying between them.

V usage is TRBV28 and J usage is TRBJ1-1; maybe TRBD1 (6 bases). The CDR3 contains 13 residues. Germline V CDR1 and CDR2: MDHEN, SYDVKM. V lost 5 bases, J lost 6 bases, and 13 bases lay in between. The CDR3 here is CASSRQASPEAFF. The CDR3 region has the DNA TGTGCCAGCAGTAGACAGGCCTCACCTGAAGCTTTCTTT.

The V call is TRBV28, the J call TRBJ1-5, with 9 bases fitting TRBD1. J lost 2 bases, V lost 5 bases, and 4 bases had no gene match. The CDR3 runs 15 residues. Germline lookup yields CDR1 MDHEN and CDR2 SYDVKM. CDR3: CASSPQGAGNQPQHF. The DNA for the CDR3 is TGTGCCAGCAGTCCACAGGGGGCCGGCAATCAGCCCCAGCATTTT.

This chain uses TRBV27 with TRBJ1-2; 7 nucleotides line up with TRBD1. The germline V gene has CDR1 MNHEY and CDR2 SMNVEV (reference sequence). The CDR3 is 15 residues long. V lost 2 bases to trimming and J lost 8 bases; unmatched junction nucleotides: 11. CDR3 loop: CASSLTPPDRAGYTF. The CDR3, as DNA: TGTGCCAGCAGTTTAACTCCTCCAGACAGGGCCGGCTACACCTTC.

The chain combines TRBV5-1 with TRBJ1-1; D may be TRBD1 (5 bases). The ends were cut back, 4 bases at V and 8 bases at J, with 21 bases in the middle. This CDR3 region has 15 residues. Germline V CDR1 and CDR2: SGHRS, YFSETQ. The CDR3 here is CASSLEWGPSGEAFF. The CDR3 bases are TGCGCCAGCAGCCTGGAGTGGGGCCCTAGTGGGGAAGCTTTCTTT.

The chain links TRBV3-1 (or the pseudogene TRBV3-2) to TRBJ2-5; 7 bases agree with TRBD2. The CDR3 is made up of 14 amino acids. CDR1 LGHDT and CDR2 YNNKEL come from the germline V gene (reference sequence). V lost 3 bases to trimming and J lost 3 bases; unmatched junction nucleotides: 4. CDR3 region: CASSHGTIKETQYF. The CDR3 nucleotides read TGTGCCAGCAGCCACGGGACTATAAAAGAGACCCAGTACTTC.

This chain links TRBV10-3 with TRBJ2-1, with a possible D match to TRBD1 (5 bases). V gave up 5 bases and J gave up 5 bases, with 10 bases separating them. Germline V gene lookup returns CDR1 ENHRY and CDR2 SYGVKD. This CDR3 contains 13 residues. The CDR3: CAISHGADNEQFF. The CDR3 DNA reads TGTGCCATCAGTCATGGGGCGGACAATGAGCAGTTCTTC.

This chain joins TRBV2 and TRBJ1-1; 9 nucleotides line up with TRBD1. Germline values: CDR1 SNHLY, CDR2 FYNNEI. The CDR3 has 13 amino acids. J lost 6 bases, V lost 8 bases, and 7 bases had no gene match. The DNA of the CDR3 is TGTGCCAGCCTCCGGGACAGGGTCGCTGAAGCTTTCTTT. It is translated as CASLRDRVAEAFF.

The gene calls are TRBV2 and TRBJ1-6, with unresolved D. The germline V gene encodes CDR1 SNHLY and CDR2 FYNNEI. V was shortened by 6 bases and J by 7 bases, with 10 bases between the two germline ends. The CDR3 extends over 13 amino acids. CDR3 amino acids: CASRKGGNSPLHF. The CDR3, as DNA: TGTGCCAGCAGGAAGGGCGGGAATTCACCCCTCCACTTT.